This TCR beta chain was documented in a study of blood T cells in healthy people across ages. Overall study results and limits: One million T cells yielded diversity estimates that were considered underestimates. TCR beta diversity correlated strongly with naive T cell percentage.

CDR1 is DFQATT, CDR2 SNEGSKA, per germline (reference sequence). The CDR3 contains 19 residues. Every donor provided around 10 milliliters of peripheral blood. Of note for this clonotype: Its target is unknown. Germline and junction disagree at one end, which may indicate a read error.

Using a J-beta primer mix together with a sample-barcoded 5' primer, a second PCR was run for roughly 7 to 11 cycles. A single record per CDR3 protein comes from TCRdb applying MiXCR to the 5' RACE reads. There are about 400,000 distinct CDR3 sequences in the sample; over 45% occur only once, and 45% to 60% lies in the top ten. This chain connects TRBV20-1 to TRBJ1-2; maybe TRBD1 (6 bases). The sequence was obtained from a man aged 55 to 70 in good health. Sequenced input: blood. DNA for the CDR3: TGCAGTCCTAGAGACACCGACCGGGGATACAGGTTGAGGGGGTATGGCTACACCTTC. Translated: CSPRDTDRGYRLRGYGYTF.